Below are 14 T cell receptor beta chains sequenced from a single sample in a study of early T cells in non-severe SARS-CoV-2 infection. TCRdb independently ran MiXCR on the 5' RACE reads; one entry per CDR3 protein. Among roughly 120,000 distinct CDR3 sequences listed, 14% to 15% were seen once. Sequencing used whole blood. Receptor source: an adult who was a healthcare worker with PCR-confirmed SARS-CoV-2 infection or an uninfected control (not recorded which).

Ten or more counts support this clonotype. This chain links TRBV7-3 with TRBJ1-5; no reliable D call. The CDR3 is 17 residues long. Germline lookup yields CDR1 SGHTA and CDR2 FQGTGA. V lost 1 base to trimming and J lost 0 bases, with 13 bases between them. The CDR3 DNA is TGTGCCAGCAGCTTAATGGCGCGGCGTTTTAGCAATCAGCCCCAGCATTTT. Its protein is CASSLMARRFSNQPQHF.

This chain uses TRBV21-1 with TRBJ2-5; the table's D call of TRBD2 was not tested on the DNA. TRBV21-1 is reported as a pseudogene. The CDR3 loop spans 16 amino acids. CDR3 in amino acids: CASSKARETSVGTQYF. The CDR3, as DNA: TGTGCCAGCAGCAAAGCGAGAGAGACTAGCGTGGGGACCCAGTACTTC.

This rearrangement joins TRBV4-1 to TRBJ1-5; D gene ambiguous. CDR1 is MGHRA and CDR2 is YSYEKL in the germline V gene. Trimming cost V 3 bases and J 2 bases, with 14 bases left between them. This CDR3 spans 16 amino acids. In DNA form, the CDR3 reads TGCGCCAGCAGCCAGGCGATTCTGCCAGGCAATCAGCCCCAGCATTTT. It is translated as CASSQAILPGNQPQHF.

This clonotype has a count of ten or more. The CDR3 region is CASSTGQVGTFYDGYTF. For the CDR3, the DNA is TGCGCCAGCAGCACAGGACAGGTCGGGACTTTTTACGATGGCTACACCTTC. The chain employs TRBV5-1 and TRBJ1-2; 7 nucleotides align to TRBD1. There are 17 residues in the CDR3. Germline CDR1 SGHRS, CDR2 YFSETQ. V gave up 4 bases and J gave up 6 bases; unmatched junction bases: 18.

This clonotype was seen repeatedly, ten times or more. The rearrangement uses TRBV13 and TRBJ1-6, with TRBD1 identical over 8 bases. This CDR3 region has 16 residues. After removal of 4 bases from V and 10 bases from J, the junction contained 12 bases not matched to a gene. Germline CDR1 reads PRHDT; CDR2 reads FYEKMQ (reference sequence). CDR3 bases: TGTGCCAGCAGCTACACGACAGGGGCGACGCACTCACCCCTCCACTTT. Its translation is CASSYTTGATHSPLHF.

In this sample, this clonotype turned up a few times. The chain combines TRBV7-9 with TRBJ2-1; 10 bases line up with TRBD1. This CDR3 has 16 amino acids. J was trimmed by 7 bases and V by 4 bases; bases with no gene match: 10. Germline CDR1 reads SEHNR; CDR2 reads FQNEAQ (reference sequence). The CDR3 protein is CASSSQGQGSLNEQFF. The CDR3 DNA is TGTGCCAGCAGCTCCCAGGGACAGGGGTCGTTGAATGAGCAGTTCTTC.

This clonotype was counted ten times or more. This sequence joins TRBV7-6 and TRBJ1-2; weak D call: TRBD1 (6 bases). This CDR3 contains 12 residues. Trimming stripped 4 bases from V and 11 bases from J, with 14 bases between. Germline loops: CDR1 SGHVS, CDR2 FNYEAQ. The CDR3 DNA follows: TGTGCCAGCAGCTCATCTACTACAGGGTACACCTTC. It specifies CASSSSTTGYTF. Supplemented by reference TRBV7-6 and TRBJ1-2, the full variable domain reads GAGVSQSPRYKVTKRGQDVALRCDPISGHVSLYWYRQALGQGPEFLTYFNYEAQQDKSGLPNDRFSAERPEGSISTLTIQRTEQRDSAMYRCASSSSTTGYTFGSGTRLTVV.

A remark on this clonotype: Its ends do not fully match the called genes, so a read error is possible. The chain joins TRBV30 to TRBJ2-5; 9 positions match TRBD2. Germline CDR1 GTSNPN, CDR2 SVGIG (reference sequence). The CDR3 has 17 residues. The CDR3 sequence is CAWSQLAGAHGRETKYF. The DNA of the CDR3 is TGTGCCTGGAGTCAATTAGCGGGGGCCCACGGCAGAGAGACCAAGTACTTC. Full variable domain (rest looked up from reference TRBV30 and TRBJ2-5): SQTIHQWPATLVQPVGSPLSLECTVEGTSNPNLYWYRQAAGRGLQLLFYSVGIGQISSEVPQNLSASRPQDRQFILSSKKLLLSDSGFYLCAWSQLAGAHGRETKYFGPGTRLLVL.

The chain recombines TRBV4-1 with TRBJ2-3, with no clear D. The CDR3 runs 14 residues. Germline values: CDR1 MGHRA, CDR2 YSYEKL. V was cut by 0 bases and J by 2 bases, with 6 bases left in between. The CDR3 coding sequence is TGCGCCAGCAGCCAAGAATCCCACACAGATACGCAGTATTTT. Encoded protein: CASSQESHTDTQYF.

This clonotype was seen a few times. The rearrangement links TRBV4-1 to TRBJ2-2; D ambiguous. Deletions cut 3 bases from V and 0 bases from J, with 8 bases between. The CDR3 runs 15 residues. Germline V gene lookup returns CDR1 MGHRA and CDR2 YSYEKL. CDR3 protein: CASSHRATNTGELFF. The DNA for the CDR3 is TGCGCCAGCAGCCACCGGGCCACGAACACCGGGGAGCTGTTTTTT.

This clonotype was seen many times. The chain uses TRBV7-9 and TRBJ1-1, with D hard to call. In germline, CDR1 is SEHNR, CDR2 FQNEAQ (reference sequence). The germline V and J ends were trimmed by 1 base and 1 base, with 4 bases remaining between them. The CDR3 totals 13 residues. In nucleotides, the CDR3 is TGTGCCAGCAGCTTAGGGGAGAACACTGAAGCTTTCTTT. This encodes CASSLGENTEAFF.

This clonotype has a count of ten or more. The V call is TRBV6-5, the J call TRBJ2-1; D gene ambiguous. In germline, CDR1 is MNHEY, CDR2 SVGAGI. The CDR3 length is 13 residues. V was cut by 8 bases and J by 9 bases, with 17 bases left in between. CDR3 sequence: CASGGLPVGEQFF. CDR3 DNA: TGTGCCAGCGGTGGGCTCCCTGTTGGTGAGCAGTTCTTC.

V usage is TRBV20-1 and J usage is TRBJ2-5; D not resolved. The germline CDR1 and CDR2 sequences are DFQATT and SNEGSKA (reference sequence). Trimming removed 6 bases from V and 0 bases from J, with 5 bases in between. This CDR3 region has 11 residues. The CDR3 DNA reads as TGCAGTGCGGAGCACCAAGAGACCCAGTACTTC. Its translation is CSAEHQETQYF.

This sequence joins TRBV9 and TRBJ2-1; the match to TRBD2 covers 10 bases. Germline CDR1 reads SGDLS; CDR2 reads YYNGEE. This CDR3 spans 15 amino acids. The V gene end was trimmed by 2 bases and the J gene end by 4 bases; junction bases not matched to a gene: 3. Written as DNA, the CDR3 is TGTGCCAGCAGCGTGAGCGGGGGGGGATACAATGAGCAGTTCTTC. Its translation is CASSVSGGGYNEQFF.